The subject of this entry is one T cell receptor beta chain. No cognate antigen has been identified for it. No base quality values were provided; no much bigger clone lies one nucleotide off. The data originate from a study of shared clonotypes between healthy human individuals (dated by TCRdb to about 2020). For the wider study: The cohort included a few men and two women between 18 and 49 years of age. Between about 0.85 and 9.5 billion PBMCs per donor were obtained by leukapheresis. Per donor, three plates each were used for CD4 naive and CD4 memory, two for CD8 naive, and one for CD8 memory. Libraries were prepared and TCR repertoires were sequenced by different laboratories using diverse techniques, in order to increase sequencing depth and limit assay-specific biases. To estimate repertoire size and how much clonotype sharing occurs between individuals, the study deeply sequenced the blood TCR repertoires of five healthy adults. The investigation overall reported the following: Compared with non-shared clonotypes, clonotypes shared by all four sorted-subset donors had higher generation probabilities. The genetic and exposure-history diversity represented was limited by the small number of donors. Sampling was limited to blood, and TCR repertoires in tissue likely differ from TCR repertoires in blood. Naive subsets generally had larger estimated clonotype richness than memory subsets did. Even with the large sequencing depth, rarefaction of the sorted-subset datasets indicated that sequencing was incomplete. Sharing across several donors was observed for around 5% of naive CD4, about 3.2% of naive CD8, over 2% of memory CD4, and around 0.42% of memory CD8 clonotypes. Pairwise subsampling indicated that sequencing depth was expected to affect the degree of clonotype sharing among donors.

CD8 naive samples were CD45RO-negative cells positively selected for CCR7, giving a CD45RA+CCR7+ population that excluded TemRA cells. The donors were healthy, HIV-negative adults who had no recently reported acute infections or vaccinations. Every donor was a Caucasian adult residing in Nashville, Tennessee, USA. After blood collection by leukapheresis, PBMCs were isolated using Ficoll-Histopaque density gradient centrifugation and then cryopreserved in the vapor phase of liquid nitrogen. Purity and quantity of every magnetically sorted T cell population were checked by analytical flow cytometry. From each sorted fraction, genomic DNA was isolated and quantified by UV absorbance on a Nanodrop 2000c. Using the deep immunoSEQ assay, TCR CDR3 regions were amplified from genomic DNA by multiplex PCR. Extracted genomic DNA from each cell subset was spread evenly across all wells of several immunoSEQ 96-well plates, with each plate serving as a replicate. For sorted subsets, about 210 ng of genomic DNA, equivalent to about 30,000 T cell genomes, went into each replicate PCR. The purified libraries were quantified using a Qubit 3.0 fluorometer, sized with a Bioanalyzer 2100, and then quantified again using the KAPA Library Quantification kit. Every immunoSEQ 96-well plate was sequenced on a separate single-read 150-cycle Illumina NextSeq 550 flow cell. The authors' analysis ran thus. The immunoSEQ output contained only junctional sequences without quality scores, so filtering could not match that applied to full-length reads. To assign V/J genes and CDR3, sequences were annotated using PyIR, a Python wrapper for IgBLAST v1.9, with IMGT germline references. Reads with weak V/J assignments (E-value above 1e-6), missing CDR3, stop codons, out-of-frame junctions, or ambiguous translated residues were removed. V3J clonotypes were defined by identical inferred V gene, J gene, and CDR3 amino acid sequence. To compute the percentage overlap between repertoires, the number of shared unique clonotypes was divided by the size of the smaller repertoire. Repertoire richness was assessed with RTK rarefaction, the Chao1 estimator, and Recon v2.1 estimates of unobserved clonotypes. Generation probabilities for all TCRbeta clonotypes obtained by the gDNA method from a handful of donors were computed using OLGA. The clones in this table, taken by TCRdb from immuneACCESS, are in-frame only. Not every clone is retained; where verified, under half of the shortfall comes from an unresolved V gene, and the cause of the rest is unknown. V, J and clone size are those of that table, while D and trimming were read from the DNA. This sample lists around 2.1 million clones; 85% to 95% were detected once. The top ten hold about 1.5% of the sample.

The CDR1 and CDR2 encoded by the germline V gene (reference sequence) are GTSNPN and SVGIG. The CDR3 runs 11 residues from the cysteine to the phenylalanine. Only the CDR3 DNA stays, 33 bases, in frame from base 1. V drops 1 base and J drops 8 bases, leaving 8 bases in between. The sample taken for sequencing was naive CD8+ T cells from PBMCs. What the cell subset or site label conveys for this sample: CD45RA+CCR7+. This TCR derives from a man in his late teens or twenties in good health. Some clones in this sample may be carry-over from other donors' samples. The rearranged chain carries TRBV30 and TRBJ1-2, with no D gene named confidently. The DNA reads TGTGCCTGGAGTGAGGGTAGGGGCTACACCTTC. Its product reads: CAWSEGRGYTF.